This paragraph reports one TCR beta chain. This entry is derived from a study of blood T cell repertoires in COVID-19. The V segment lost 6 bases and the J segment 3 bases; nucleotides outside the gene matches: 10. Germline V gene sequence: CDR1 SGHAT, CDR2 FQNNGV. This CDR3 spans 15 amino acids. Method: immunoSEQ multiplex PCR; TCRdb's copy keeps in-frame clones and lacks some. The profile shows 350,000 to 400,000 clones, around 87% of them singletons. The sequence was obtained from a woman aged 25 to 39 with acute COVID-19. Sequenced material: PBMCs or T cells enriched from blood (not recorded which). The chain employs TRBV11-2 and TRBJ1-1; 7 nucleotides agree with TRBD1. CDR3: CASRRGQIRYTEAFF. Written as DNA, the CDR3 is TGTGCCAGCAGGCGGGGACAGATCAGGTACACTGAAGCTTTCTTT.